The next 24 T cell receptor beta chains were all read from a single sample in a study of T-cell reconstitution after alpha-beta-depleted transplantation in children. The TCRbeta library was prepared with unique molecular identifiers. TCRdb ran MiXCR on the PCR reads and lists one entry per CDR3 protein. The data show fewer than 120,000 distinct CDR3 sequences, about 9.3% seen once. Here the sequenced sample was PBMCs from the stem cell graft donor, taken from the stem cell graft. The receptors shown here come from a human donor who donated a stem cell graft to a child with acute lymphoblastic leukemia.

This clonotype has a count of ten or more. The chain is built from TRBV29-1 and TRBJ1-2, with D hard to call. The CDR3 is 12 residues long. Germline CDR1 is SQVTM and CDR2 is ANQGSEA. The CDR3 sequence: CATQKGDYGYTF. CDR3 nucleotides: TGCGCCACCCAGAAGGGAGACTATGGCTACACCTTC.

This clonotype appeared many times. The V and J genes are TRBV9 and TRBJ2-1, with D perhaps matching TRBD1 (6 bases). The CDR3 contains 15 residues. Trimming removed 0 bases from V and 1 base from J, with 8 bases in between. CDR1 and CDR2 (germline): SGDLS, YYNGEE. CDR3 loop: CASSVADSSYNEQFF. The CDR3, as DNA: TGTGCCAGCAGCGTAGCGGACAGTTCCTACAATGAGCAGTTCTTC.

This clonotype was recorded many times. The rearrangement links TRBV4-1 to TRBJ2-1; D not resolved. This CDR3 region has 12 residues. Germline V CDR1 and CDR2: MGHRA, YSYEKL. V gave up 1 base and J gave up 8 bases, with 6 bases separating them. The CDR3 DNA follows: TGCGCCAGCAGCCAAGGCTCCCATGAGCAGTTCTTC. The encoded protein is CASSQGSHEQFF.

This clonotype was recorded many times. The V call is TRBV5-5, the J call TRBJ2-5; D is unclear. Trimming shortened V by 4 bases and J by 4 bases, and 11 bases separated the two germline ends. The CDR3 is made up of 13 amino acids. Germline CDR1 reads SGHKS; CDR2 reads YYEKEE (reference sequence). This CDR3 reads CASSRNLGETQYF. Written as DNA, the CDR3 is TGTGCCAGCAGCCGGAACTTGGGAGAGACCCAGTACTTC.

This clonotype was picked up many times. CDR3 DNA sequence: TGTGCCAGCAGCTTTCCGGGACTAGCGGGGATAGATACGCAGTATTTT. It specifies CASSFPGLAGIDTQYF. The gene calls are TRBV7-2 and TRBJ2-3; 13 nucleotides align to TRBD2. V shed 3 bases and J 5 bases; nucleotides not matched to a gene: 5. Germline V gene sequence: CDR1 SGHTA, CDR2 FQGNSA. The CDR3 loop spans 16 amino acids.

This clonotype appeared many times. J is TRBJ2-4 and V is TRBV7-2; D is undetermined. The CDR3 loop spans 15 amino acids. Trimming left V 2 bases short and J 0 bases short, with 8 bases between. CDR1 is SGHTA, CDR2 FQGNSA, per germline. CDR3 in DNA: TGTGCCAGCAGCTTACCGGTAGGAGCCAAAAACATTCAGTACTTC. This sequence encodes CASSLPVGAKNIQYF.

Many counts were recorded for this clonotype. The chain carries TRBV5-1 and TRBJ1-1, with TRBD1 matching over 11 bases. The CDR3 spans 16 residues. CDR1 and CDR2 (germline): SGHRS, YFSETQ. V trimming: 4 bases; J trimming: 5 bases; junction bases outside the gene matches: 10. CDR3 sequence (DNA): TGCGCCAGCAGCGCCCACCGAGGGACAGGGGGGACTGAAGCTTTCTTT. Translation gives CASSAHRGTGGTEAFF.

This clonotype was seen many times. The V gene is TRBV6-5, the J gene TRBJ2-3; 7 bases are shared with TRBD2. The junction had 6 bases not matched to a gene; V was cut back by 2 bases and J by 1 base. The CDR3 runs to 16 residues. Germline values: CDR1 MNHEY, CDR2 SVGAGI. The CDR3 DNA is TGTGCCAGCAGTTACAGCAGCGGGACGGGCACAGATACGCAGTATTTT. As protein: CASSYSSGTGTDTQYF.

The sample holds many counts of this clonotype. J is TRBJ2-2 and V is TRBV20-1, with 16 bases matching TRBD2. The ends lost 5 bases at V and 0 bases at J; junction bases unmatched: 9. Germline CDR1 and CDR2: DFQATT and SNEGSKA (reference sequence). The CDR3 covers 19 residues. CDR3 in amino acids: CSARRGTSGGAANTGELFF. The CDR3, as DNA: TGCAGTGCTCGAAGAGGGACTAGCGGGGGGGCCGCGAACACCGGGGAGCTGTTTTTT.

This clonotype was counted ten times or more. V and J are TRBV27 and TRBJ2-5, with TRBD1 identical over 7 bases. V lost 5 bases, J lost 3 bases, and 6 bases stayed unmatched. This CDR3 spans 14 amino acids. The germline V gene has CDR1 MNHEY and CDR2 SMNVEV (reference sequence). The CDR3 sequence is CASSPTDRKETQYF. In nucleotides, the CDR3 is TGTGCCAGCAGTCCGACGGACAGGAAAGAGACCCAGTACTTC.

In its sample, this clonotype was seen many times. The gene calls are TRBV6-2 or TRBV6-3 and TRBJ2-1; 8 bases are shared with TRBD2. Germline V lookup: CDR1 MNHEY, CDR2 SVGEGT. The CDR3 covers 16 residues. Trimming took 5 bases from V and 12 from J; bases not matched to a gene: 18. Written as DNA, the CDR3 is TGTGCCAGCAGTCCTCGAGCGGGAGTCCCTACATGGGGGCAGTTCTTC. Protein: CASSPRAGVPTWGQFF.

This clonotype has ten or more counts. The V call is TRBV25-1, the J call TRBJ2-2; maybe TRBD2 (6 bases). Germline V gene lookup returns CDR1 MGHDK and CDR2 SYGVNS. The CDR3 is 17 amino acids. V was pared by 2 bases and J by 2 bases, with 15 bases between. This CDR3 reads CASSEPPGLTNTGELFF. For the CDR3, the DNA is TGTGCCAGCAGTGAACCACCGGGACTTACAAACACCGGGGAGCTGTTTTTT.

This clonotype has a count of ten or more. The chain has TRBV7-6 and TRBJ2-5; D may be TRBD2 (5 bases). Germline CDR1 and CDR2: SGHVS and FNYEAQ. V dropped 3 bases and J dropped 3 bases, with 8 bases sitting between them. There are 13 residues in the CDR3. The CDR3 reads CASSLNGKETQYF. As DNA, the CDR3 is TGTGCCAGCAGCTTGAACGGGAAAGAGACCCAGTACTTC.

This clonotype was counted between two and nine times. The chain links TRBV19 to TRBJ1-1, with no clear D. V shed 3 bases and J shed 1 base, with 6 bases lying between them. The CDR3 spans 13 residues. Germline V gene sequence: CDR1 LNHDA, CDR2 SQIVND (reference sequence). As DNA, the CDR3 is TGTGCCAGTAGTATGAAGAGGAACACTGAAGCTTTCTTT. Encoded protein: CASSMKRNTEAFF.

This clonotype has ten or more counts. The CDR3 reads CASHGTGGSNTEAFF. CDR3 sequence (DNA): TGTGCCAGCCACGGGACAGGGGGTTCGAACACTGAAGCTTTCTTT. The chain combines TRBV25-1 with TRBJ1-1; 11 nucleotides agree with TRBD1. CDR1 and CDR2 (germline): MGHDK, SYGVNS. There are 15 residues in the CDR3. Trimming removed 8 bases from V and 1 base from J; junction bases left unmatched: 6.

This clonotype was counted at least ten times. The V and J genes are TRBV7-3 and TRBJ2-1; TRBD1 matches 8 bases. CDR1 and CDR2 from the germline V gene are SGHTA and FQGTGA. The trim removed 2 bases at V and 2 bases at J, leaving 5 bases unmatched. The CDR3 length is 16 residues. Written as DNA, the CDR3 is TGTGCCAGCAGCTTATCCGGGACAGGCCCCTACAATGAGCAGTTCTTC. It translates to CASSLSGTGPYNEQFF.

This rearrangement joins TRBV20-1 to TRBJ2-7; D uncertain. Trimming took 1 base from V and 0 from J, leaving 19 bases between them. The CDR3 totals 17 residues. Per the germline V gene, CDR1 is DFQATT and CDR2 is SNEGSKA (reference sequence). The chain's CDR3 is CSARVSGSDYSSYEQYF. The CDR3 region has the DNA TGCAGTGCTAGAGTTTCAGGATCCGATTATTCCTCCTACGAGCAGTACTTC.

This clonotype came up many times. The chain is built from TRBV5-5 and TRBJ1-2; D is perhaps TRBD1 (5 bases). The germline V gene encodes CDR1 SGHKS and CDR2 YYEKEE (reference sequence). V dropped 0 bases and J dropped 8 bases, with 14 bases sitting between them. The CDR3 sequence is 14 residues long. CDR3 region: CASSLVGREGGYTF. The CDR3 nucleotides are TGTGCCAGCAGCTTGGTTGGCAGGGAAGGAGGCTACACCTTC.

This clonotype has just a few counts. The rearrangement uses TRBV11-2 and TRBJ1-3; the D gene is possibly TRBD1 (6 bases). From germline, CDR1 is SGHAT and CDR2 FQNNGV. V was trimmed by 1 base and J by 2 bases, leaving 12 bases between them. The CDR3 contains 16 residues. The CDR3 loop reads CASSLVRGRTGNTIYF. CDR3 nucleotide sequence: TGTGCCAGCAGCTTAGTGAGGGGGAGAACTGGAAACACCATATATTTT.

This clonotype was detected many times. The genes are TRBV12-3 or TRBV12-4 and TRBJ2-7; weak D call: TRBD2 (5 bases). The CDR3 is 13 amino acids. V was pared by 6 bases and J by 4 bases, with 13 bases between. The CDR3 bases are TGTGCCAGCAGCAGCGGACTTAATTACGAGCAGTACTTC. It codes for CASSSGLNYEQYF.

The table lists this clonotype with a few counts. The gene calls are TRBV18 and TRBJ2-7; D is possibly TRBD1 (5 bases). V lost 3 bases and J 3 bases, leaving 12 bases between the germline ends. This CDR3 spans 14 amino acids. Germline CDR1 is KGHSH and CDR2 is LQKENI. The CDR3 here is CASSPGQDIYEQYF. The CDR3 DNA sequence: TGTGCCAGCTCACCTGGGCAGGACATCTACGAGCAGTACTTC.

In its sample, this clonotype was seen many times. The chain joins TRBV6-1 to TRBJ1-5; D unresolved. CDR3 size: 14 residues. Germline CDR1 reads MNHNS; CDR2 reads SASEGT. V was pared by 10 bases and J by 0 bases, with 13 bases between. In DNA, the CDR3 is TGTGCCACCAGGTCGGGTAATAGCAATCAGCCCCAGCATTTT. The encoded protein is CATRSGNSNQPQHF.

This clonotype was counted ten times or more. The V and J genes are TRBV5-6 and TRBJ1-5; 9 bases match TRBD1. The CDR3 extends over 15 amino acids. The J segment lost 4 bases and the V segment lost 4 bases, leaving 6 bases of the junction unmatched. The germline CDR1 and CDR2 sequences are SGHDT and YYEEEE. CDR3 sequence reads: CASSPMGQGNQPQHF. For the CDR3, the DNA is TGTGCCAGCAGCCCCATGGGACAGGGTAATCAGCCCCAGCATTTT.

Many counts were recorded for this clonotype. The chain couples TRBV12-3 or TRBV12-4 to TRBJ1-3; TRBD1 aligns across 9 bases. This CDR3 spans 16 amino acids. With 6 bases clipped from V and 3 bases from J, the junction kept 9 bases outside the gene matches. This chain's CDR3 is CASRYPQGANGNTIYF. As DNA, the CDR3 is TGTGCCAGCAGGTATCCACAGGGGGCTAATGGAAACACCATATATTTT.